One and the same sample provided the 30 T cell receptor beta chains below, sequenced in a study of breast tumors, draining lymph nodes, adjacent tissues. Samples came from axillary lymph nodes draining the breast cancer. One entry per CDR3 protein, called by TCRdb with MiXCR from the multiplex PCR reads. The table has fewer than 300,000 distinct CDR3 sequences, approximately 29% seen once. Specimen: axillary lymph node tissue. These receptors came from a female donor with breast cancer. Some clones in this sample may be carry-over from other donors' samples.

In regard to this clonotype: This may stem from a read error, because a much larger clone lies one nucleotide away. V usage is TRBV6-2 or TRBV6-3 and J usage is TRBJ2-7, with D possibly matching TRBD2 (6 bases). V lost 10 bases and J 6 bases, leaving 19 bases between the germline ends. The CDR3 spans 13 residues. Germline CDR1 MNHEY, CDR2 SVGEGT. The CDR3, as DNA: TGTGCCACCGATGTGGAGGGCATAGGCGAGCAGTACTTC. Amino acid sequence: CATDVEGIGEQYF.

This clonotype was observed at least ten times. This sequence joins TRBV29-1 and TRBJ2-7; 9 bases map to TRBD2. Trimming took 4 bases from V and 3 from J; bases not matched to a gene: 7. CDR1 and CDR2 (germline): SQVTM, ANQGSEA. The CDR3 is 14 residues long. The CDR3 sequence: CSVGWTSAVYEQYF. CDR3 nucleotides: TGCAGCGTTGGGTGGACTAGCGCCGTCTACGAGCAGTACTTC.

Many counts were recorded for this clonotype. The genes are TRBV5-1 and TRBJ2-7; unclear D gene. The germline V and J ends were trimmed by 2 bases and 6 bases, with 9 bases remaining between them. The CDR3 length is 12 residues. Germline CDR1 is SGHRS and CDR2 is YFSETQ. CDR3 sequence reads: CASSFKGREQYF. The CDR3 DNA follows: TGCGCCAGCAGCTTCAAGGGTCGCGAGCAGTACTTC.

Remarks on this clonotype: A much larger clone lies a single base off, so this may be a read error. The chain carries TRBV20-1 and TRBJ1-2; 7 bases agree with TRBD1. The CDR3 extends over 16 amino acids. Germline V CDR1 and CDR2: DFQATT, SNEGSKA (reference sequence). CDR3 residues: CSATPGQILSVDGCTF. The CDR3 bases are TGCAGTGCTACCCCGGGACAGATTTTGTCTGTGGATGGCTGCACCTTC.

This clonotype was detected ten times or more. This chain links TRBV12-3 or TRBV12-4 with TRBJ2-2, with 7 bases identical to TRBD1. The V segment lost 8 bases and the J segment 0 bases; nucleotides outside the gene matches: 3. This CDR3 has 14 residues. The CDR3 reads CASSGQSNTGELFF. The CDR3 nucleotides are TGTGCCAGCTCGGGACAGTCGAACACCGGGGAGCTGTTTTTT.

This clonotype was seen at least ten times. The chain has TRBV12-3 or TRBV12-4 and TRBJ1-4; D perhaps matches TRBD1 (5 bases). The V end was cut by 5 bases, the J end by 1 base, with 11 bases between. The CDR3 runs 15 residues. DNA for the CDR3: TGTGCCAGCAGTCACCGGACACGAACTAATGAAAAACTGTTTTTT. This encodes CASSHRTRTNEKLFF.

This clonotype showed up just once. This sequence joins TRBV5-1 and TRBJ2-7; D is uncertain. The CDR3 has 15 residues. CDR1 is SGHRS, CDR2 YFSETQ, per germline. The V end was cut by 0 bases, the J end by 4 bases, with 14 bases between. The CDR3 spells CASSLEGGLRYEQYF. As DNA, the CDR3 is TGCGCCAGCAGCTTGGAAGGCGGCCTAAGGTACGAGCAGTACTTC.

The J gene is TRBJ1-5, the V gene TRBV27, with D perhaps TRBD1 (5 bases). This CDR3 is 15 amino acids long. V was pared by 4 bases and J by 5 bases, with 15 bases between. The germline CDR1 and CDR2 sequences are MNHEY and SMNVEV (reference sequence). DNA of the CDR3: TGTGCCAGCAGTTCATTGGGACGGATGGATCAGCCCCAGCATTTT. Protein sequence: CASSSLGRMDQPQHF.

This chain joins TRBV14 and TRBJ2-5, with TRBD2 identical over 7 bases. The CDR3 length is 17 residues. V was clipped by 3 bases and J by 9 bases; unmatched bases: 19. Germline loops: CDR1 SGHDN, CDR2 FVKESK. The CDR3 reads CASSHGVLAGSRKAQYF. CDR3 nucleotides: TGTGCCAGCAGCCACGGCGTTTTAGCGGGCAGCCGAAAGGCCCAGTACTTC.

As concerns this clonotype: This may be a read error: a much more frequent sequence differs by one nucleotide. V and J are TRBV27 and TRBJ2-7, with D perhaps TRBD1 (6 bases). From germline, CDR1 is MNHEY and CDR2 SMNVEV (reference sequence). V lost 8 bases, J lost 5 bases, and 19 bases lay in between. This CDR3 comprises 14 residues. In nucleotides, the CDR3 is TGTGCCAGCGGGTGGACAGTCGGGTCCGACGAGCAGTACTTC. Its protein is CASGWTVGSDEQYF.

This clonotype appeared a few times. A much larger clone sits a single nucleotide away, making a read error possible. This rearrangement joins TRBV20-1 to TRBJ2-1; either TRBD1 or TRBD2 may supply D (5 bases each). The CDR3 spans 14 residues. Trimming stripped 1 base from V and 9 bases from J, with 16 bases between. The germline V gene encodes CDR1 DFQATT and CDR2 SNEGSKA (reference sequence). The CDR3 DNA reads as TGCAGTGCTAGAGGGTCGGAGGCTGGGACTGAGCAGTTCTTC. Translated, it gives CSARGSEAGTEQFF.

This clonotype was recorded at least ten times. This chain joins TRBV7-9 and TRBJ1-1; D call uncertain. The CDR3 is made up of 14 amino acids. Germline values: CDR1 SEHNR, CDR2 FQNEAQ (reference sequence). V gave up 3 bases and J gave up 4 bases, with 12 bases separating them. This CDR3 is CASSLGRTSTEAFF. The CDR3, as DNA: TGTGCCAGCAGCTTGGGCAGGACGAGCACTGAAGCTTTCTTT. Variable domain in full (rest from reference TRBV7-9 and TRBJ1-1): DTGVSQNPRHKITKRGQNVTFRCDPISEHNRLYWYRQTLGQGPEFLTYFQNEAQLEKSRLLSDRFSAERPKGSFSTLEIQRTEQGDSAMYLCASSLGRTSTEAFFGQGTRLTVV.

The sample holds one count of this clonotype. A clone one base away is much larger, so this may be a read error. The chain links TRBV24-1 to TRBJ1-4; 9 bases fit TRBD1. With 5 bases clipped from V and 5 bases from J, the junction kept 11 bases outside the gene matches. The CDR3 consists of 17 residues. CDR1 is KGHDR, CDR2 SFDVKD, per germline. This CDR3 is CATSGPGQGARNEKLFF. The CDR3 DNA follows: TGTGCCACCAGTGGGCCGGGACAGGGAGCCAGGAATGAAAAACTGTTTTTT.

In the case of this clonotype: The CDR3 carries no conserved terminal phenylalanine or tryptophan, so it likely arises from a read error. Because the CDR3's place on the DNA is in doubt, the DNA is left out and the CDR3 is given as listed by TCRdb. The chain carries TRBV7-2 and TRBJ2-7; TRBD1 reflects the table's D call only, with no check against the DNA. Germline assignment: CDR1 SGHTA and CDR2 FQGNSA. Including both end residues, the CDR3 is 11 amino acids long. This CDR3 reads CASSPGLRGYI.

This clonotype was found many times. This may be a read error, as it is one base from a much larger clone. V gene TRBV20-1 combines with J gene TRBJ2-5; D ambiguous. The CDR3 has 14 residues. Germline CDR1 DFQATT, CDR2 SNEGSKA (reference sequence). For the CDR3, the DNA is TGCAGTGCTAGAGTGAGCGTTCCCCAAGCGACCCAGTACTTC. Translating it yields CSARVSVPQATQYF.

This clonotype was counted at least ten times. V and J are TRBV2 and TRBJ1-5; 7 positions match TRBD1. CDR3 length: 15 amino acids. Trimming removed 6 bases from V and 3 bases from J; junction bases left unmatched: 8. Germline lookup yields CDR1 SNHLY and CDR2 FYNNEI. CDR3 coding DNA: TGTGCCAGCAGAGCCGGGACAGCGAACAATCAGCCCCAGCATTTT. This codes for CASRAGTANNQPQHF.

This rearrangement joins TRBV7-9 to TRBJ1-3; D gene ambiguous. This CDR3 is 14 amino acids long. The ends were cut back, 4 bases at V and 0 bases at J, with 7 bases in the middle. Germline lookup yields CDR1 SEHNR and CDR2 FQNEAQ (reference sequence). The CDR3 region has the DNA TGTGCCAGCAGCTGGACCGTCTCTGGAAACACCATATATTTT. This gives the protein CASSWTVSGNTIYF.

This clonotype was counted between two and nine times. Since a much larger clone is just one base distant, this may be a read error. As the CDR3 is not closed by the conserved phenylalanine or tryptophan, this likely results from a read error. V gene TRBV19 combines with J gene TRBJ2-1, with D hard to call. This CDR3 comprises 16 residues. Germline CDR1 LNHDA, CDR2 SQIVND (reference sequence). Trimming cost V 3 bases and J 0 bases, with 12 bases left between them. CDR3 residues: CASSIRKGSSYNEQFS. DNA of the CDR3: TGTGCCAGTAGTATCCGGAAAGGAAGCTCCTACAATGAGCAGTTCTCC.

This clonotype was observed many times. CDR3 sequence: CASSLNPPDKLGTQYF. CDR3 sequence (DNA): TGTGCCAGCAGCTTGAACCCTCCTGACAAATTGGGGACCCAGTACTTC. V and J are TRBV7-2 and TRBJ2-5; no reliable D call. This CDR3 comprises 16 residues. Trimming removed 3 bases at V and 7 bases at J, with 21 bases between. Germline V lookup: CDR1 SGHTA, CDR2 FQGNSA.

The CDR3 nucleotides are TGTGCCAGTACCTCGACGGGGAGAGAGACCCAGTACTTC. This sequence encodes CASTSTGRETQYF. The V call is TRBV19, the J call TRBJ2-5; a possible D gene is TRBD2 (5 bases). The CDR3 extends over 13 amino acids. Trimming removed 7 bases at V and 4 bases at J, with 13 bases between. The germline V gene encodes CDR1 LNHDA and CDR2 SQIVND (reference sequence).

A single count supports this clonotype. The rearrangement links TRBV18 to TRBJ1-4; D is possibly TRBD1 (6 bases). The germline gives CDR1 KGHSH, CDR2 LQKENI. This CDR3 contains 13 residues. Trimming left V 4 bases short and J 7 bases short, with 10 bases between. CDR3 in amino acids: CASSLKGGEKLFF. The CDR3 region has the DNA TGTGCCAGCTCACTAAAGGGGGGTGAAAAACTGTTTTTT.

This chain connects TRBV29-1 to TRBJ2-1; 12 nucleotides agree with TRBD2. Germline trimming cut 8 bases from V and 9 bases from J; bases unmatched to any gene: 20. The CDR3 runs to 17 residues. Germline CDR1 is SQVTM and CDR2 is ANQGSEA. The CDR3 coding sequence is TGCAGCTTAGATCGGCGGCTGACTAGCGGGAGTGGGGGTGAGCAGTTCTTC. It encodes CSLDRRLTSGSGGEQFF.

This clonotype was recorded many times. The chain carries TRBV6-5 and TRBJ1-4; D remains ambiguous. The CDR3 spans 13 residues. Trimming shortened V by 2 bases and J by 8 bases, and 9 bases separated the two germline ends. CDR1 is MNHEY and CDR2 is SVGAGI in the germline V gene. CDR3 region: CASSYGRREKLFF. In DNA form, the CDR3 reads TGTGCCAGCAGTTACGGCAGGAGGGAAAAACTGTTTTTT.

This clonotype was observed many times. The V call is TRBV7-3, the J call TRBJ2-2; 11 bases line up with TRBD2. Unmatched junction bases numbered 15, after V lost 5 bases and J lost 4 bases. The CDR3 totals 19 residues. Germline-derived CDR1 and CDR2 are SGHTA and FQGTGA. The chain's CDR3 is CASSRTRLAGGPSTGELFF. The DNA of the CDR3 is TGTGCCAGCAGCCGTACTCGTTTAGCGGGAGGGCCAAGCACCGGGGAGCTGTTTTTT.

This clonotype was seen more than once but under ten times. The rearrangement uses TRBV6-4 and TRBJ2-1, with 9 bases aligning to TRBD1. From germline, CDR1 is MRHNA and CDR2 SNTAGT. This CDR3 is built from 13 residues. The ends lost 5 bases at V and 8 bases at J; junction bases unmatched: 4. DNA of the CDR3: TGTGCCAGCAGTCCGGACAGGGGCGATGAGCAGTTCTTC. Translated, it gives CASSPDRGDEQFF.

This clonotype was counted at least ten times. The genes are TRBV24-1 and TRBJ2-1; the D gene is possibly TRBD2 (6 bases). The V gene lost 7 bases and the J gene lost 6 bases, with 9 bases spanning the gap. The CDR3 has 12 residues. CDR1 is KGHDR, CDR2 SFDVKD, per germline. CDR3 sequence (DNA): TGTGCCACCAGCGGGGGAGGCAATGAGCAGTTCTTC. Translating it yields CATSGGGNEQFF.

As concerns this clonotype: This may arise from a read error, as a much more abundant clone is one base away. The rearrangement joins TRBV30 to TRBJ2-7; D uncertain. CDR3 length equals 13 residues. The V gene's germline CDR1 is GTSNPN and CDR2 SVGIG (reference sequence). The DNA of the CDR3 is TGTGCCTGGAGTGTATCGAGCTCCTACGAGCGGTACTTC. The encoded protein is CAWSVSSSYERYF. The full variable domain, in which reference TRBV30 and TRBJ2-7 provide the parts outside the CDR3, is SQTIHQWPATLVQPVGSPLSLECTVEGTSNPNLYWYRQAAGRGLQLLFYSVGIGQISSEVPQNLSASRPQDRQFILSSKKLLLSDSGFYLCAWSVSSSYERYFGPGTRLTVT.

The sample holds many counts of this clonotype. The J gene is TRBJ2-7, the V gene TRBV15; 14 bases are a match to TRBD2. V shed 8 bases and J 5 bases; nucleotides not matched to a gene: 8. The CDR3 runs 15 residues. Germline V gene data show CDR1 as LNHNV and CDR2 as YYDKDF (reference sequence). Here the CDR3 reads CATSETSGRADEQYF. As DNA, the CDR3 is TGTGCCACCTCTGAGACTAGCGGGAGGGCCGACGAGCAGTACTTC.

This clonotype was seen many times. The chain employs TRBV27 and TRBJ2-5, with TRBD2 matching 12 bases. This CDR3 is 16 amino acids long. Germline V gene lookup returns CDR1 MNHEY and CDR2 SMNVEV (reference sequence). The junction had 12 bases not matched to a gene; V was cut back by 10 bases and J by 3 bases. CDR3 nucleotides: TGTGCCACCACAGGGATAAGGACTAGCGGGGAAGAGACCCAGTACTTC. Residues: CATTGIRTSGEETQYF.

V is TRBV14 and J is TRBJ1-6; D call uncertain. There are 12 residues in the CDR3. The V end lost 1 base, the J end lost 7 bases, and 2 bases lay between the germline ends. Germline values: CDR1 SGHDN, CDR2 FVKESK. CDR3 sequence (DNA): TGTGCCAGCAGCCAAGGGAATTCACCCCTCCACTTT. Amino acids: CASSQGNSPLHF.